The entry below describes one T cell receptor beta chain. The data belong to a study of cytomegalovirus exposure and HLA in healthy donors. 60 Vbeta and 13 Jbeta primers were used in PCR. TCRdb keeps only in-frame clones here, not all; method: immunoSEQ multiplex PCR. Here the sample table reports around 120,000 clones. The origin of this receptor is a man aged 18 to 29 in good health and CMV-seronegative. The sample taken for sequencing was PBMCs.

The CDR3 here is CAGKTGIATEAFF. The CDR3 DNA is TGTGCCGGCAAAACAGGGATTGCCACTGAAGCTTTCTTT. The rearrangement uses TRBV2 and TRBJ1-1; D perhaps matches TRBD1 (6 bases). V was pared by 11 bases and J by 4 bases, with 17 bases between. The length of the CDR3 is 13 residues. Germline lookup yields CDR1 SNHLY and CDR2 FYNNEI. The complete variable domain, with remaining parts taken from reference TRBV2 and TRBJ1-1, reads EPEVTQTPSHQVTQMGQEVILRCVPISNHLYFYWYRQILGQKVEFLVSFYNNEISEKSEIFDDQFSVERPDGSNFTLKIRSTKLEDSAMYFCAGKTGIATEAFFGQGTRLTVV.